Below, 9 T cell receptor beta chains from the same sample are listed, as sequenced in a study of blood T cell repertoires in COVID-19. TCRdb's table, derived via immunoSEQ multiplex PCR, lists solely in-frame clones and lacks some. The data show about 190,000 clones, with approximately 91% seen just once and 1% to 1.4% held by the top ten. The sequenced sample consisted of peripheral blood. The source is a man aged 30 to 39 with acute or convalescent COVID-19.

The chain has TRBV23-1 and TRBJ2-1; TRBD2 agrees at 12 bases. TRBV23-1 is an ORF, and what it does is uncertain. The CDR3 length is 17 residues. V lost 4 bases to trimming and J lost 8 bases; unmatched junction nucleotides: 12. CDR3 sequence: CASSPTSGSIGIDEQFF. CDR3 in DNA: TGCGCCAGCAGTCCGACTAGCGGGAGCATCGGTATCGATGAGCAGTTCTTC.

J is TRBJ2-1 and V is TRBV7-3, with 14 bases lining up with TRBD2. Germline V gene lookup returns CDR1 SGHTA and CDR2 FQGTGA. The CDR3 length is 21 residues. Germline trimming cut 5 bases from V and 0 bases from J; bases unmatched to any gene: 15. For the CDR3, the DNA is TGTGCCAGCAGCCCAAGAGGCTCAGGGACTAGCGGGGGAAGCTCCTACAATGAGCAGTTCTTC. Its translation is CASSPRGSGTSGGSSYNEQFF.

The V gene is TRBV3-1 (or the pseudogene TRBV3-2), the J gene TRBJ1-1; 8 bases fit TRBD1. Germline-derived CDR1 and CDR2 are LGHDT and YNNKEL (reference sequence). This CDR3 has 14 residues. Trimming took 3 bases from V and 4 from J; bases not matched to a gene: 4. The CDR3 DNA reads TGTGCCAGCAGCCACGGGACAGGAGGCACTGAAGCTTTCTTT. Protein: CASSHGTGGTEAFF.

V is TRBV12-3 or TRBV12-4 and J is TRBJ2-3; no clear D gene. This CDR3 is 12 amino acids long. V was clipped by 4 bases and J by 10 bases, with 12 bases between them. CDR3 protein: CASSSRWRAQYF. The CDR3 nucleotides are TGTGCCAGCAGTTCCCGTTGGAGAGCGCAGTATTTT.

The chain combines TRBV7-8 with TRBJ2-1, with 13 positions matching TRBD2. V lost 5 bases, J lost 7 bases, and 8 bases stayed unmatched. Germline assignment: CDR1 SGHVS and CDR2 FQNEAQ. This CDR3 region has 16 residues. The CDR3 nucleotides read TGTGCCAGCAGCCCAGCGACTAGCGGGAGGAGGAATGAGCAGTTCTTC. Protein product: CASSPATSGRRNEQFF.

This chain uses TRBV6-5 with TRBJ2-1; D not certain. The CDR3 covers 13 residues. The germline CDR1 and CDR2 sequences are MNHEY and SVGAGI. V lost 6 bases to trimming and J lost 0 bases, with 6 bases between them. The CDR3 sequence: CASRRSSYNEQFF. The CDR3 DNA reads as TGTGCCAGCAGACGGTCCTCCTACAATGAGCAGTTCTTC.

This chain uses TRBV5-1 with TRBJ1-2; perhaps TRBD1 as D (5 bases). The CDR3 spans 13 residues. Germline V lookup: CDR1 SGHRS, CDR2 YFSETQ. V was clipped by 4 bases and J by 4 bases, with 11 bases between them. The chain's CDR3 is CASSRGPAYGYTF. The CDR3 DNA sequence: TGCGCCAGCAGCAGGGGTCCCGCCTATGGCTACACCTTC.

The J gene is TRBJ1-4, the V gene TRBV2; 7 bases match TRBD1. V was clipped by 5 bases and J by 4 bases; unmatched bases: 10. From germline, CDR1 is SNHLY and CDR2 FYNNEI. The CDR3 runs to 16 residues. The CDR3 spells CASSKTGIALNEKLFF. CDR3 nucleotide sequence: TGTGCCAGCAGTAAGACAGGGATCGCTCTTAATGAAAAACTGTTTTTT.

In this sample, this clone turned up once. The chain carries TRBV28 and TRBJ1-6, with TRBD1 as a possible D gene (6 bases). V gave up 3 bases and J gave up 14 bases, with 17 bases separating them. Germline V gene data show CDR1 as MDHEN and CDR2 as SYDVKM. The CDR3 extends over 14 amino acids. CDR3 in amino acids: CASSFDRLDLTLHF. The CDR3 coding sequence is TGTGCCAGCAGTTTTGACAGGCTGGATTTGACCCTCCACTTT.